This TCR beta chain is from a study of T-cell reconstitution after alpha-beta-depleted transplantation in children. Overall study results and limits: A year post-transplant, T-cell counts and diversity derived mostly from newly produced T cells. Reportedly, only several hundred clones from non-depleted graft cells drove alpha-beta T-cell counts at about two months.

Unique molecular identifiers were incorporated when the TCRbeta library was constructed. MiXCR was run by TCRdb on the PCR reads, yielding one entry per CDR3 protein. Of 500,000 to 650,000 distinct CDR3 sequences listed, about an eighth are singletons. Germline CDR1 is MNHEY and CDR2 is SVGAGI. This CDR3 is built from 16 residues. With 0 bases clipped from V and 1 base from J, the junction kept 5 bases outside the gene matches. This clonotype came up a few times. Antigen: not known. Here the sequenced sample was PBMCs, mostly from graft donor cells, taken 360 days after TCRalphabeta/CD19-depleted stem cell transplant. This TCR was sampled from a male patient younger than 18 who had a stem cell transplant for acute myeloid leukemia, so the T cells may come from the graft donor. V and J are TRBV6-5 and TRBJ2-5; TRBD2 matches 7 bases. The CDR3, as DNA: TGTGCCAGCAGTTACTCGCCGGGAGGCCCCCAAGAGACCCAGTACTTC. This encodes CASSYSPGGPQETQYF.